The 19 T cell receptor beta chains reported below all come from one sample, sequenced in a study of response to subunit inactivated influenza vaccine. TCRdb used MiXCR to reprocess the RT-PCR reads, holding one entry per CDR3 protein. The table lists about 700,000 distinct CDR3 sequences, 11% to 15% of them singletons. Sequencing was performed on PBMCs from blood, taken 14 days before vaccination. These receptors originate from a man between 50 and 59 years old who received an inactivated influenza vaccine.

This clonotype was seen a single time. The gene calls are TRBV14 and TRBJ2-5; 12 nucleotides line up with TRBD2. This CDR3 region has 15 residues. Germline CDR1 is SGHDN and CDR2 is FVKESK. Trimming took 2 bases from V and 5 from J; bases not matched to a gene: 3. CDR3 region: CASSQTSGRTETQYF. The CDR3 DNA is TGTGCCAGCAGCCAAACTAGCGGGAGGACGGAGACCCAGTACTTC.

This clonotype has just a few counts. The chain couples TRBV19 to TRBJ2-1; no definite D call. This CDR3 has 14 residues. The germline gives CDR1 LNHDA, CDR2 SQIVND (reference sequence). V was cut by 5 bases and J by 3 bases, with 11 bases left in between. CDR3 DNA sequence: TGTGCCAGTAGTCCCTGGGTGGGCTACAATGAGCAGTTCTTC. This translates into CASSPWVGYNEQFF.

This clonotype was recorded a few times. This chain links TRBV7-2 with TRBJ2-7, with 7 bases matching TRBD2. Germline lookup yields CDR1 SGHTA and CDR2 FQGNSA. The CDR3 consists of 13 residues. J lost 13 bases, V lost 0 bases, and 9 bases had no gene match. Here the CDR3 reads CASSLAPAGEEYF. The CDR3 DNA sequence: TGTGCCAGCAGCTTAGCGCCGGCGGGAGAGGAATACTTC.

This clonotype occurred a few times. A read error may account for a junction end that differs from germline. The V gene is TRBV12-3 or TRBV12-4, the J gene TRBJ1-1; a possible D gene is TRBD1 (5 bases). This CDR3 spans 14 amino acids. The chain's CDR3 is CASSSRYGASEVFF. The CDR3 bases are TGTGCCAGCAGTAGCCGGTATGGGGCGTCTGAAGTTTTCTTT.

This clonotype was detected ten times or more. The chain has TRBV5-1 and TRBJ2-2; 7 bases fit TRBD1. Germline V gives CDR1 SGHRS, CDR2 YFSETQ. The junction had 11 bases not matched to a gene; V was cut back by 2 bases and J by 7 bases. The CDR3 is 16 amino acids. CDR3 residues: CASSFSTRQGIGELFF. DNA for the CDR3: TGCGCCAGCAGCTTCTCGACGAGACAGGGCATCGGGGAGCTGTTTTTT.

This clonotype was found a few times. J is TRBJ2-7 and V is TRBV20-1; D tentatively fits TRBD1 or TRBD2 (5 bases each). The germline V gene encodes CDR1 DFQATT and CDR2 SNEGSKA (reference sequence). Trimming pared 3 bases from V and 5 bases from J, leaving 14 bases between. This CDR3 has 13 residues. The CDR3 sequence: CSARGPPGDEQYF. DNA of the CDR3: TGCAGTGCTAGGGGACCGCCTGGCGACGAGCAGTACTTC.

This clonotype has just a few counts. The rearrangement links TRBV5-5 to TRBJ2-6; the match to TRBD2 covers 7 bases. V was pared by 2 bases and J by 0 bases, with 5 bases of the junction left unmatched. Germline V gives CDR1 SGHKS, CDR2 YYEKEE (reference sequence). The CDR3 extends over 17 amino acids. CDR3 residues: CASSFVREGSGANVLTF. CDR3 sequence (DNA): TGTGCCAGCAGCTTCGTCAGGGAGGGCTCTGGGGCCAACGTCCTGACTTTC.

The CDR3 is CAISQTSGGSNEQFF. The CDR3, as DNA: TGTGCCATCAGCCAGACTAGCGGGGGGAGCAATGAGCAGTTCTTC. The chain is built from TRBV10-3 and TRBJ2-1; TRBD2 matches at 13 bases. V trimming: 6 bases; J trimming: 6 bases; junction bases outside the gene matches: 5. CDR1 and CDR2 from the germline V gene are ENHRY and SYGVKD. The CDR3 is made up of 15 amino acids.

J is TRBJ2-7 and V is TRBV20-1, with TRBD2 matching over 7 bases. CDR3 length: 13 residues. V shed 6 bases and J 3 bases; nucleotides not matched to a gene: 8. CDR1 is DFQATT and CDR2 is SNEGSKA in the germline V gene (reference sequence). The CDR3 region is CSAPGRGDYEQYF. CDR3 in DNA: TGCAGTGCCCCGGGACGGGGGGACTACGAGCAGTACTTC.

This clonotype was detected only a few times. This chain's CDR3 is CASSSEPYTDTQYF. In DNA, the CDR3 is TGTGCCAGCAGCTCAGAGCCCTACACAGATACGCAGTATTTT. The chain employs TRBV7-8 and TRBJ2-3; no definite D call. The CDR3 has 14 amino acids. Germline V gene sequence: CDR1 SGHVS, CDR2 FQNEAQ. V dropped 4 bases and J dropped 2 bases, with 10 bases sitting between them.

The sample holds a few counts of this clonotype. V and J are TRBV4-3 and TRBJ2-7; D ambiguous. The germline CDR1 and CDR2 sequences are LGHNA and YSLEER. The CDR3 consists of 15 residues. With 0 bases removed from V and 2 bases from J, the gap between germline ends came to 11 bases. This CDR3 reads CASSQDIGSPYEQYF. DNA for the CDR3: TGCGCCAGCAGCCAAGACATTGGAAGTCCCTACGAGCAGTACTTC.

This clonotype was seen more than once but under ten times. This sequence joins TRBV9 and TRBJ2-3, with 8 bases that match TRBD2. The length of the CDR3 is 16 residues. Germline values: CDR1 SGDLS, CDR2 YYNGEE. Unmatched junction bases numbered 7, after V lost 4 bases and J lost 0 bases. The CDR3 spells CASSPRSSGSTDTQYF. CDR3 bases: TGTGCCAGCAGCCCCCGGTCTAGCGGGAGCACAGATACGCAGTATTTT.

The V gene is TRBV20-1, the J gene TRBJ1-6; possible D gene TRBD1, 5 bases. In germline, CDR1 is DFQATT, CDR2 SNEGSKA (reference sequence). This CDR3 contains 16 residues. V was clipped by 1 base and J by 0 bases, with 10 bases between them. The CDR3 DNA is TGCAGTGCTAGAGTCAGGGAGAGCTCCTATAATTCACCCCTCCACTTT. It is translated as CSARVRESSYNSPLHF.

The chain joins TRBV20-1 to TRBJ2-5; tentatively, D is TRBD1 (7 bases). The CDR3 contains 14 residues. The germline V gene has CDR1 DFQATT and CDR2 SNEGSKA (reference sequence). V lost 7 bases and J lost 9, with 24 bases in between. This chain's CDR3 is CSGEVRGGGLSQYF. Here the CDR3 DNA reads TGCAGTGGGGAGGTTCGAGGGGGCGGCTTGTCCCAGTACTTC.

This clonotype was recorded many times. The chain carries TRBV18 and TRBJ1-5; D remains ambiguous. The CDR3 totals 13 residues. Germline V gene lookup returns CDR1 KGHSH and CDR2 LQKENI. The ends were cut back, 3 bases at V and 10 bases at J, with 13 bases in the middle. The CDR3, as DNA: TGTGCCAGCTCACCCAATCTCGACGATCCCCAGCATTTT. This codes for CASSPNLDDPQHF.

CDR3 sequence reads: CASSRADSPWDYNEQFF. DNA for the CDR3: TGTGCCAGCAGCAGGGCTGACAGCCCCTGGGATTACAATGAGCAGTTCTTC. This chain uses TRBV9 with TRBJ2-1; possibly TRBD1 for D (5 bases). Germline CDR1 is SGDLS and CDR2 is YYNGEE. The CDR3 has 17 amino acids. V lost 4 bases to trimming and J lost 4 bases, with 21 bases between them.

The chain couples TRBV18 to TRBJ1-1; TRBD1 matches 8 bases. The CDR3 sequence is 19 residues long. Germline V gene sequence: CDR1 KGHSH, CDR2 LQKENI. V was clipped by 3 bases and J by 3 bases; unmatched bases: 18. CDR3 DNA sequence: TGTGCCAGCTCACCCTACGGCAGGGGGCGAGGAAGTGTGTACACTGAAGCTTTCTTT. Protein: CASSPYGRGRGSVYTEAFF.

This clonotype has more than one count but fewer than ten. The CDR3 loop is CSVERGYGQPQHF. The CDR3 DNA reads as TGCAGCGTGGAGAGAGGTTACGGCCAGCCCCAGCATTTT. The chain joins TRBV29-1 to TRBJ1-5; D not certain. CDR3 length: 13 amino acids. Trimming stripped 6 bases from V and 7 bases from J, with 16 bases between. CDR1 is SQVTM, CDR2 ANQGSEA, per germline.

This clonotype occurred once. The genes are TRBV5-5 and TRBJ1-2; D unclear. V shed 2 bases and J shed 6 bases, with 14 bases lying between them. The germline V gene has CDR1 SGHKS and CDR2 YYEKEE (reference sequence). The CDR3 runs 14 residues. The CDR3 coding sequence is TGTGCCAGCAGCTTAGAATTTCGGAGGGATGGCTACACCTTC. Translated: CASSLEFRRDGYTF.